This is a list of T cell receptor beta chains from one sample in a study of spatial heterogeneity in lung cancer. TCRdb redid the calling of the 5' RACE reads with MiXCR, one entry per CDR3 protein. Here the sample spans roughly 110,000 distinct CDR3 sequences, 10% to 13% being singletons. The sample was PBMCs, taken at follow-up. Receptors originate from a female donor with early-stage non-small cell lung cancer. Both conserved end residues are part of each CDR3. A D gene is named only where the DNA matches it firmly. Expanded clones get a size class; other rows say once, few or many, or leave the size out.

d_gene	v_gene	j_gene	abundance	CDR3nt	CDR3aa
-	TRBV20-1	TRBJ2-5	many	TGCAGTGCCGATGGTGGGGCTAGCCCCCGTAGATGGGGAGAGACCCAGTACTTC	CSADGGASPRRWGETQYF
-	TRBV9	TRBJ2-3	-	TGTGCCAGCAGCGTAGGCGTCCGGAACACAGATACGCAGTATTTT	CASSVGVRNTDTQYF
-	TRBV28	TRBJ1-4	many	TGTGCCAGCACTAGATGGGTTCGCGAAAAACTGTTTTTT	CASTRWVREKLFF
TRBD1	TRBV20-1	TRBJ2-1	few	TGCAGTGCTAGAGATCCGAGGGACAGGGTTTTAAATGAGCAGTTCTTC	CSARDPRDRVLNEQFF
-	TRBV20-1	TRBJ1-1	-	TGCAGTGCTAGCAGGGCAATGAACACTGAAGCTTTCTTT	CSASRAMNTEAFF
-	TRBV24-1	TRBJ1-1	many	TGTGCCACCAGTGATCCCCAGAGGGGGGACACTGAAGCTTTCTTT	CATSDPQRGDTEAFF
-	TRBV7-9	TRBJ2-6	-	TGTGCCAGCAGCCCGTTCCAGGGAACTGGGGCCAACGTCCTGACTTTC	CASSPFQGTGANVLTF
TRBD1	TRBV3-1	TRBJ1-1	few	TGTGCCAGCACCCAGACAGGGCTGGCCACTGAAGCTTTCTTT	CASTQTGLATEAFF
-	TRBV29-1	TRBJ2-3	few	TGCAGCGTTGAGCGGAGCGTTTCGTCAGATACGCAGTATTTT	CSVERSVSSDTQYF
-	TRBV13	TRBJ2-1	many	TGTGCCAGCAGCCCCCTCGAACCTAGCTGGGACAATGAGCAGTTCTTC	CASSPLEPSWDNEQFF
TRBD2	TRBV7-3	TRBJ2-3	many	TGTGCCAGCAGCTTAACGCGGGGGAGCACAGATACGCAGTATTTT	CASSLTRGSTDTQYF
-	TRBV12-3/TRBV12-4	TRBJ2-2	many	TGTGCCAGCAAGTACGGGGGAAACACCGGGGAGCTGTTTTTT	CASKYGGNTGELFF
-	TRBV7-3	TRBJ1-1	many	TGTGCCAGCAGAAAAGACCCCTCACCGATGAACACTGAAGCTTTCTTT	CASRKDPSPMNTEAFF
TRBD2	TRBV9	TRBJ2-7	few	TGTGCCAGCAGCGGCAAGCCGGGACTAGCCTCCTACGAGCAGTACTTC	CASSGKPGLASYEQYF
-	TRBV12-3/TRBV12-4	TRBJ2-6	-	TGTGCCAGCAGTGCCCACAGGGCTGGGGCCAACGTCCTGACTTTC	CASSAHRAGANVLTF
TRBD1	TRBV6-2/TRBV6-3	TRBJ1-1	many	TGTGCCAGCAGTTACGGGACAGTTACTGAAGCTTTCTTT	CASSYGTVTEAFF
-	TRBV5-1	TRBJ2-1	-	TGCGCCAGCAGCTTGGCCGCTGTCTATGAGCAGTTCTTC	CASSLAAVYEQFF
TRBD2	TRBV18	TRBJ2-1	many	TGTGCCAGCTCACAGACCGGGACTAGCGGGAGGGCCTACAATGAGCAGTTCTTC	CASSQTGTSGRAYNEQFF
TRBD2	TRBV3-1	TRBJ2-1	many	TGTGCCAGCAGCCAAGATAGCGGGAGGGCCGATGAGCAGTTCTTC	CASSQDSGRADEQFF
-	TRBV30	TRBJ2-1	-	TGTGCCTGGGGGGTATCCTACTACAATGAGCAGTTCTTC	CAWGVSYYNEQFF
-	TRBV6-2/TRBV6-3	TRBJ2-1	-	TGTGCCAGCACAGGGAATGAGCAGTTCTTC	CASTGNEQFF
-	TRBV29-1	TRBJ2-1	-	TGCAGCGTGAGCGGTTCCCCGTACAATGAGCAGTTCTTC	CSVSGSPYNEQFF
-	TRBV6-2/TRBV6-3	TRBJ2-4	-	TGTGCCAGCAAGAGAGCGGGACAAACAGCGGAGTACTTC	CASKRAGQTAEYF
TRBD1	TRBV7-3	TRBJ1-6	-	TGTGCCAGCAGCTTAATGGCAGGGGGAAGCTCACCCCTCCACTTT	CASSLMAGGSSPLHF
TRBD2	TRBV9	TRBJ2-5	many	TGTGCCAGCAGCGTAGCGGCGGGAGCAGCCCAAGAGACCCAGTACTTC	CASSVAAGAAQETQYF
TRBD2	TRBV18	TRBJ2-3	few	TGTGCCAGCTCACCACGGACTAGCGGGAGCACAGATACGCAGTATTTT	CASSPRTSGSTDTQYF
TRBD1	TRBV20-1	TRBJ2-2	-	TGCAGTGCTACATTGACTGGACAGGAGCGACCCTCCGGGGAGCTGTTTTTT	CSATLTGQERPSGELFF
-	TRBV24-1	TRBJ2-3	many	TGTGCCACCAGTGTAGGGACCTTTGGAGACACAGATACGCAGTATTTT	CATSVGTFGDTDTQYF
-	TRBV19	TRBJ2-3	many	TGTGCCACGACCCCTGTAGGACGGAGGGATACGCAGTATTTT	CATTPVGRRDTQYF
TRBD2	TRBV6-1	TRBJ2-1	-	TGTGCCAGCAGCGCCGGGACTAGCGGGATGCACAATGAGCAGTTCTTC	CASSAGTSGMHNEQFF
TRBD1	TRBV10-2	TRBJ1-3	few	TGCGCCAGCAGTGAGTCAAGGACAGGGGGAAACACCATATATTTT	CASSESRTGGNTIYF
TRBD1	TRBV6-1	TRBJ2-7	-	TGTGCCAGCAGACGGGACAGTCTTTCCTACGAGCAGTACTTC	CASRRDSLSYEQYF
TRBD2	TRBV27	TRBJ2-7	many	TGTGCCAGCAGTAGCCTAGCGGGAGGGGGCTACGAGCAGTACTTC	CASSSLAGGGYEQYF
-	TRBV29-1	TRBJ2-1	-	TGCAGCGTTGGAAGGCTACCGAGGAACAATGAGCAGTTCTTC	CSVGRLPRNNEQFF
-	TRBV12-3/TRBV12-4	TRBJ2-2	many	TGTGCCAGCAGCAGGGACGGGGTCGGGGAGCTGTTTTTT	CASSRDGVGELFF
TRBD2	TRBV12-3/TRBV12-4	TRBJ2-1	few	TGTGCCAGCAGTTTACCCCTCGGACTAGGCCCAAATGAGCAGTTCTTC	CASSLPLGLGPNEQFF
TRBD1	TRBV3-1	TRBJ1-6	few	TGTGCCAGCAGCCCGGGCGTAGGGGGCTTCTCACCCCTCCACTTT	CASSPGVGGFSPLHF
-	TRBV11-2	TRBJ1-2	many	TGTGCCAGCAGCTTACGCGCGGACACTAACTATGGCTACACCTTC	CASSLRADTNYGYTF
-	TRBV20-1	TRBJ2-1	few	TGCAGTGCTAGAGCCAGCGGAGTCTACAATGAGCAGTTCTTC	CSARASGVYNEQFF
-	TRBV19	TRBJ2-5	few	TGTGCCAGTAGTAGGGCACGTCAAGAGACCCAGTACTTC	CASSRARQETQYF
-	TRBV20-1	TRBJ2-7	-	TGCAGTGCTAGAGCAACTAGTATGTACGAGCAGTACTTC	CSARATSMYEQYF
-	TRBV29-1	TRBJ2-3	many	TGCAGCGTTGATCGGGGTGATACGCAGTATTTT	CSVDRGDTQYF
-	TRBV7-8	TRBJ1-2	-	TGTGCCAGCAGCTTAGCTACGGACTATGGCTACACCTTC	CASSLATDYGYTF
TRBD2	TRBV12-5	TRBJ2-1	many	TGTGCTAGTGGTTTAGAGGCTAGCGGACTGGATGAGCAGTTCTTC	CASGLEASGLDEQFF
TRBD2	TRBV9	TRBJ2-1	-	TGTGCCAGCAGCCTCAGACTAGCGGGAGGGCGGTACAATGAGCAGTTCTTC	CASSLRLAGGRYNEQFF
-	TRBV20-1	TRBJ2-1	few	TGCAGTGCTAGAGATGGGAGTCCTGAGTCCAATGAGCAGTTCTTC	CSARDGSPESNEQFF
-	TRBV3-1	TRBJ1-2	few	TGTGCCAGCAGCCAAGATCCGTTGTTTGGCAAAAGGGGCTACACCTTC	CASSQDPLFGKRGYTF
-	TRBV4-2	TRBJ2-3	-	TGTGCCAGCAGCCAAGATAGGCAGGGCGGCTATACGCAGTATTTT	CASSQDRQGGYTQYF
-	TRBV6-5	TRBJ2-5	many	TGTGCCAGCAGTGACCATGTGGGAGTCCAGTACTTC	CASSDHVGVQYF
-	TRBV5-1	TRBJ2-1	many	TGCGCCAGCAGCTTGGGGCTAGCTGTCATCAATGAGCAGTTCTTC	CASSLGLAVINEQFF
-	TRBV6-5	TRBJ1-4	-	TGTGCCAGCAGTGGCGGCAGGCTTCTTAGGGAAAAACTGTTTTTT	CASSGGRLLREKLFF
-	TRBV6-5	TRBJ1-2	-	TGTGCCAGCAGTTACAGCGGGGAAGTAGGCTACACCTTC	CASSYSGEVGYTF
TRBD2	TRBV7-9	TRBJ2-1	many	TGTGCCAGCGGCCATTGGTCTAGCGGGGGGAATGAGCAGTTCTTC	CASGHWSSGGNEQFF
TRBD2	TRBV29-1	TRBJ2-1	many	TGCAGCGTTGAAAGCGGGAGAGGGGATGAGCAGTTCTTC	CSVESGRGDEQFF